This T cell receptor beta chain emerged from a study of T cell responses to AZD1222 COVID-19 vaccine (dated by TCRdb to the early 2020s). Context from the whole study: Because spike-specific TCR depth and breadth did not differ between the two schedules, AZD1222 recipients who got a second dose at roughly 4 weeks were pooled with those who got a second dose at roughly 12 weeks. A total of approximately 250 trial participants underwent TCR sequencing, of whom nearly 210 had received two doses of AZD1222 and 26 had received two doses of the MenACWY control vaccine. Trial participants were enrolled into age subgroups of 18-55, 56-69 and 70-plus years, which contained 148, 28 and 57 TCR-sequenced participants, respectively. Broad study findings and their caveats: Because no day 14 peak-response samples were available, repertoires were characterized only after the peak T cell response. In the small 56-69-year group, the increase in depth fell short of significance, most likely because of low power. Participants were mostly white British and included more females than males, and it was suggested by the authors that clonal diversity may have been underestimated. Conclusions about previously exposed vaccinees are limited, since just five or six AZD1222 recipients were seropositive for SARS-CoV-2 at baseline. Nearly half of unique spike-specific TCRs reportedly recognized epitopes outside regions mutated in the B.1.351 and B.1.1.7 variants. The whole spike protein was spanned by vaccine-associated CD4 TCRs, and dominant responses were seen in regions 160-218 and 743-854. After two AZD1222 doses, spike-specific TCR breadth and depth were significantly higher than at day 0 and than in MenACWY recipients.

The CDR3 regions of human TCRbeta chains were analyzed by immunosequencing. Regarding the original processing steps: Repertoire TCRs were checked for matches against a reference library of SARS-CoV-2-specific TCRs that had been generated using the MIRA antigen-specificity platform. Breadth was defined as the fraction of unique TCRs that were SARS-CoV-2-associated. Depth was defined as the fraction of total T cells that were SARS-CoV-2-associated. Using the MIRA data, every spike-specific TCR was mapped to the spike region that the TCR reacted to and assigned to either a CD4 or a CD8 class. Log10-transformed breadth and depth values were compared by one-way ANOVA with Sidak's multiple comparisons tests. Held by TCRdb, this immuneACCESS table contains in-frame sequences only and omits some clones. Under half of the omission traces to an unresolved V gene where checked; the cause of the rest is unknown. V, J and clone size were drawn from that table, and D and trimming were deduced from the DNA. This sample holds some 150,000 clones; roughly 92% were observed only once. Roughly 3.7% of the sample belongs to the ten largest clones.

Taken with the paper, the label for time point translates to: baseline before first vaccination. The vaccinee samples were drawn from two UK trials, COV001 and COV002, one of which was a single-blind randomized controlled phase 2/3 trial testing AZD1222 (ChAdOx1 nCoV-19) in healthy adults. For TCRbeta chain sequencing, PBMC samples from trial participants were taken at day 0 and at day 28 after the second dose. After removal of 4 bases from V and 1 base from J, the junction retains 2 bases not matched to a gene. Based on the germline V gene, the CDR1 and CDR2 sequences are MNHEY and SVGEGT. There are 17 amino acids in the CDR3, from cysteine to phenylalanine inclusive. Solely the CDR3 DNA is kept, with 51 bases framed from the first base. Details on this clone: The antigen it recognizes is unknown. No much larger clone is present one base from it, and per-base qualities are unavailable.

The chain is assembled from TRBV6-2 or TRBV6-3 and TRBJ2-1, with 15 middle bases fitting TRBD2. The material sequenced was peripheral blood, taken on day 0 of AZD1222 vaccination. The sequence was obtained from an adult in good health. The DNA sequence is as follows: TGTGCCAGCAGTTTCGGACTAGCGGGAGGGTCCTACAATGAGCAGTTCTTC. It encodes CASSFGLAGGSYNEQFF.